These T cell receptor beta chains were read from a single sample in a study of shared clonotypes between healthy human individuals. Clones were sequenced by immunoSEQ multiplex PCR, and TCRdb holds only the in-frame ones, with some missing. In the table there are a few million clones, approximately 94% of which are singletons. Sequences were obtained from naive CD4+ T cells sorted from blood. These receptors originate from a man aged 18 to 29 in good health. The CDR3 runs from the conserved cysteine through the conserved F or W. The D gene is left open where the match is weak. Part of the rows lack a size; the others show once, few, many or a class for expanded clones.

J: TRBJ2-5
size: NA
length: 14
V: TRBV4-3
D: NA
DNA: TGCGCCAGCAGCCAAGTGGACAGAAAAGAGACCCAGTACTTC
CDR3: CASSQVDRKETQYF

J: TRBJ1-3
size: NA
length: 15
V: TRBV19
D: NA
DNA: TGTGCCAGTAGCGTTAGTACCGACGCTGGAAACACCATATATTTT
CDR3: CASSVSTDAGNTIYF

J: TRBJ2-3
size: NA
length: 22
V: TRBV2
D: NA
DNA: TGTGCCAGTGCGATCCCGAAGGTACGACAGGCCATCTCCCAAGTGGGCACAGATACGCAGTATTTT
CDR3: CASAIPKVRQAISQVGTDTQYF

J: TRBJ2-5
size: NA
length: 13
V: TRBV30
D: NA
DNA: TGTGCCTGGAGTCAGGCAGGGCAATGGCCCCAGTACTTC
CDR3: CAWSQAGQWPQYF

J: TRBJ2-7
size: NA
length: 13
V: TRBV29-1
D: NA
DNA: TGCAGCGTGTCCGGTTTAGGCGTGGAAGAGCAGTACTTC
CDR3: CSVSGLGVEEQYF

J: TRBJ2-7
size: NA
length: 16
V: TRBV5-4
D: TRBD2
DNA: TGTGCCAGCAGCTTGGCCGCGGCTAGCGGGATGGAGGAGCAGTACTTC
CDR3: CASSLAAASGMEEQYF

J: TRBJ1-4
size: NA
length: 17
V: TRBV5-1
D: NA
DNA: TGCGCCAGCAGCTGGGGACACCCGTTCTCAACTAATGAAAAGCTGTTTTTT
CDR3: CASSWGHPFSTNEKLFF

J: TRBJ2-7
size: NA
length: 14
V: TRBV9
D: NA
DNA: TGTGCCAGCAGCGTTTCGAGCGTGGCCTACGAGCAGTACTTC
CDR3: CASSVSSVAYEQYF

J: TRBJ2-7
size: once
length: 15
V: TRBV7-2
D: NA
DNA: TGTGCCAGCAGCCCTACGCAGGGGCTAGGATACGAGCAGTACTTC
CDR3: CASSPTQGLGYEQYF

J: TRBJ2-3
size: NA
length: 16
V: TRBV14
D: TRBD2
DNA: TGTGCCAGCAGCGTCCGGACTAGCGGGGGGGCCGATACGCAGTATTTT
CDR3: CASSVRTSGGADTQYF

J: TRBJ1-4
size: NA
length: 11
V: TRBV6-1
D: NA
DNA: TGTGCCAGCAGTCGGGACGGAAAACTGTTTTTT
CDR3: CASSRDGKLFF

J: TRBJ1-4
size: NA
length: 15
V: TRBV5-1
D: TRBD1
DNA: TGCGCCAGCAGCGGCACCGGGACAGACGATGAAAAACTGTTTTTT
CDR3: CASSGTGTDDEKLFF

J: TRBJ2-7
size: NA
length: 14
V: TRBV28
D: NA
DNA: TGTGCCAGCAGCGAAGGTGCTTTATTGACCGAGCAGTACTTC
CDR3: CASSEGALLTEQYF

J: TRBJ1-6
size: NA
length: 12
V: TRBV9
D: NA
DNA: TGTGCCAGCAGCTTAGGGAGTTCACCCCTCCACTTT
CDR3: CASSLGSSPLHF

J: TRBJ1-5
size: NA
length: 16
V: TRBV19
D: NA
DNA: TGTGCCAGTAGTAACAACAGGGAAATAAGGAATCAGCCCCAGCATTTT
CDR3: CASSNNREIRNQPQHF

J: TRBJ1-1
size: NA
length: 10
V: TRBV30
D: NA
DNA: TGTGCCTGGATACAGTCTGAAGCTTTCTTT
CDR3: CAWIQSEAFF

J: TRBJ2-1
size: NA
length: 13
V: TRBV6-5
D: NA
DNA: TGTGCCAGCAAGCTCAGCTCCTACAATGAGCAGTTCTTC
CDR3: CASKLSSYNEQFF